This T cell receptor beta chain comes out of a study of tumor-infiltrating lymphocytes in primary liver carcinoma (dated by TCRdb to the late 2010s). General notes on the study: Surgical resection was performed in China between late 2015 and early 2016 on about 5 patients with histopathologically diagnosed primary liver carcinoma. Tumors of the five patients were stage T1-T3 N0M0 with maximum diameters of roughly 4 to 11 cm. The study combined TCRbeta repertoire sequencing, expression microarrays and whole-exome sequencing across five regions of each liver tumor, with adjacent normal tissue and blood. Roughly 3.5 to 7.5 million productive TCRbeta reads were obtained per sample, and no significant difference in read depth was found between tissue types. A total of about 35 specimens from 5 patients went through TCRbeta repertoire sequencing, namely 25 tumor regions, 5 adjacent noncancerous liver tissues and 5 peripheral blood samples. Of the five patients (three men and two women, aged 30 to 69 years), four had hepatocellular carcinoma and one had combined HCC and intrahepatic cholangiocarcinoma. Technical replicate repertoires showed high reproducibility, with mean shared-clone rates roughly 0.89 and correlation coefficients above 0.95. The paper as a whole reports these results and caveats: The top 250 clones accounted for a significantly greater share of the repertoire in tumors than in blood (p = 0.039). Only the TCR beta chain was sequenced, which likely underestimates true repertoire diversity because unpaired alpha chains were not captured. With just a handful of patients in the study, the authors point out that the findings should be validated in a larger study. Pairs of tumor regions showed greater repertoire overlap (mean around 35%) than tumor-adjacent pairs (roughly 17%) or tumor-blood pairs (approximately 15%), which is consistent with antigen-driven expansion. Because the samples were bulk and unsorted, CD4+ and CD8+ T cell repertoires could not be compared.

Starting from roughly 500 ng total RNA, TCRbeta-specific cDNA was produced by reverse transcription with a constant-region primer and ProtoScript II reverse transcriptase. The TCRbeta libraries were prepared through three rounds of nested multiplex PCR following a slightly modified ARM-PCR procedure. A final 25-cycle PCR with Deep VentR polymerase added sample barcodes and Illumina adapters. Before sequencing, amplicons of 200-500 bp were gel-purified using a QIAquick gel extraction kit. An Illumina HiSeq 2500 was used to sequence the TCRbeta amplicons with 250-bp paired-end reads. As for the original processing: Trimmomatic v0.33 was used to quality-trim the reads, and FLASH v1.2.11 was used to merge paired reads so that full CDR3 sequences could be recovered. V, D and J germline segments were assigned to the rearranged TCRbeta sequences by MiGEC v1.2.1b. VDJtools v1.0.0 computed clonotype statistics and Shannon-Wiener diversity indices. To cut down on sampling bias, every analysis after diversity analysis relied on just the 250 most abundant clonotypes from each sample. The public reads were quality trimmed at Q25 with fastp and then assembled into clones with MiXCR by TCRdb, keeping productive beta chains. Under each unique CDR3 protein, matching rows form one entry showing the most common genes and DNA. The V and J calls, along with clone size, are taken from TCRdb and not from the paper's own processing. A total of nearly 200,000 distinct CDR3 sequences appear in this sample, less than 75% of them only once. Of the sample, approximately 6.6% is held by the ten largest clones.

Worth noting for this clonotype: Its antigen target is currently unknown. A junction boundary mismatches the germline segment, possibly from a read error.

RNA from unsorted whole blood was extracted with TRIzol reagent, and germline DNA was obtained with the DNeasy Blood & Tissue kit. At the time of sampling, the patients were treatment-naive and had chronic HBV infection. Before surgery, around 4.2 milliliters of peripheral blood were collected into K2EDTA tubes. Source material: peripheral blood. This clonotype was sampled from a woman aged 60-75 years with primary liver carcinoma and hepatitis B virus infection.

CDR3 loop: CATSYYRGQQETQYF. The sequenced DNA: TGTGCCACCAGTTACTACCGGGGTCAGCAAGAGACCCAGTACTTC. The chain is encoded by TRBV6-6 joined to TRBJ2-5; a weak D assignment points to TRBD2 (5 bases agree). Inclusive of the bounding cysteine and phenylalanine, the CDR3 is 15 residues long. The DNA shown is the 45-base CDR3, in frame from base 1. CDR1 and CDR2 are drawn from the germline V gene (reference sequence): MNHNY, SVGAGI.